The clone carrying this T cell receptor (beta chain) was found a few times. After removal of 5 bases from V and 3 bases from J, the junction contained 8 bases not matched to a gene. The CDR3 totals 15 residues. Germline V gene data show CDR1 as SEHNR and CDR2 as FQNEAQ (reference sequence). This record comes from a study of T cells in Graves' hyperthyroidism and ophthalmopathy. RNA transcripts were the template for amplifying TCR beta CDR3 regions. During a first-round RT-PCR of the TCR CDR3, the HTBI primer set was used. TCRdb re-called the multiplex PCR reads with MiXCR, one entry per CDR3 protein. The sample lists hundreds of thousands of distinct CDR3 sequences; 13% to 15% were seen once.

The source of this sequence is a woman under 30 with Graves' hyperthyroidism. The material sequenced was blood. The V call is TRBV7-9, the J call TRBJ2-7; 9 bases align to TRBD1. DNA of the CDR3: TGTGCCAGCAGCCCAGCCGGGACAGGGTTCTACGAGCAGTACTTC. This translates into CASSPAGTGFYEQYF. Complete variable domain (other parts from reference TRBV7-9 and TRBJ2-7): DTGVSQNPRHKITKRGQNVTFRCDPISEHNRLYWYRQTLGQGPEFLTYFQNEAQLEKSRLLSDRFSAERPKGSFSTLEIQRTEQGDSAMYLCASSPAGTGFYEQYFGPGTRLTVT.